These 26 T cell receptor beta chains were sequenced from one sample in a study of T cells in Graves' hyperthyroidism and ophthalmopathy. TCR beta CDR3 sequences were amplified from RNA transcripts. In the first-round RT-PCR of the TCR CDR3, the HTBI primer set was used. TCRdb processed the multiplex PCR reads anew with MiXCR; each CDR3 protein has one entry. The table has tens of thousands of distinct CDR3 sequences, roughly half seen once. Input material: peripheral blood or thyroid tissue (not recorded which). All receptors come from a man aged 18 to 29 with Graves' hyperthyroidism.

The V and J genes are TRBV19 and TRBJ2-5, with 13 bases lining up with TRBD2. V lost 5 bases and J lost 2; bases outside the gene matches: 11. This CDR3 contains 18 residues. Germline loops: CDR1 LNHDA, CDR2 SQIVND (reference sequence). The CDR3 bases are TGTGCCAGTAGTCCCCGTTGGGGGGGACTAGCGGGACAAGAGACCCAGTACTTC. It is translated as CASSPRWGGLAGQETQYF.

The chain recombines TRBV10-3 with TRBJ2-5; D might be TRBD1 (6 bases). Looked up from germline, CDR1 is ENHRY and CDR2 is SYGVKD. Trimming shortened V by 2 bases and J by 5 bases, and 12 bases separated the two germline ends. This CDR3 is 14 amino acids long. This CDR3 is CAISEGTGTETQYF. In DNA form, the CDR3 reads TGTGCCATCAGTGAGGGCACAGGGACCGAGACCCAGTACTTC.

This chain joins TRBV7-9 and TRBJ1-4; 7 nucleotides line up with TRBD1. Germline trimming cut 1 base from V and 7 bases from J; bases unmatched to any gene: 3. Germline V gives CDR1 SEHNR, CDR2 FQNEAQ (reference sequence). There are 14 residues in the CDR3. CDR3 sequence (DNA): TGTGCCAGCAGCTTAGGACAGGGACCTGAAAAACTGTTTTTT. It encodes CASSLGQGPEKLFF.

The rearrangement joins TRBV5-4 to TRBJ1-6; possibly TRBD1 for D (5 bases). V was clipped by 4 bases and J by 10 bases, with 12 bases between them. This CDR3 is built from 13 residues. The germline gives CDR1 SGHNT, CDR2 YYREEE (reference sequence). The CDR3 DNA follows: TGTGCCAGCAGCCAAGAGGGGAGGTCACCCCTCCACTTT. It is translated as CASSQEGRSPLHF.

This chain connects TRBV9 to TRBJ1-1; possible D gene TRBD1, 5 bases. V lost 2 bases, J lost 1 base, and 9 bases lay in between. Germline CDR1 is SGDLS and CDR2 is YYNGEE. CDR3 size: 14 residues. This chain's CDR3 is CASSVGPQNTEAFF. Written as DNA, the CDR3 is TGTGCCAGCAGCGTGGGACCGCAGAACACTGAAGCTTTCTTT.

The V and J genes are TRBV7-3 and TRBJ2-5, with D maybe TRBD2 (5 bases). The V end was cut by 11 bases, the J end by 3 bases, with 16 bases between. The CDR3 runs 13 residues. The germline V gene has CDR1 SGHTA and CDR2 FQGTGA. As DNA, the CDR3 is TGTGCCTCACGCCGGGGTGGGGAAGAGACCCAGTACTTC. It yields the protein CASRRGGEETQYF.

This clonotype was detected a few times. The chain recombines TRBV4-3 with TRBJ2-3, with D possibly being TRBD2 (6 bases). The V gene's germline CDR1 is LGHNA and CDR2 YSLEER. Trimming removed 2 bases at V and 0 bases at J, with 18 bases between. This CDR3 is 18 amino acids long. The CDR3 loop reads CASSQLAGTYTSTDTQYF. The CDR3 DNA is TGCGCCAGCAGCCAACTAGCCGGGACTTACACTAGCACAGATACGCAGTATTTT.

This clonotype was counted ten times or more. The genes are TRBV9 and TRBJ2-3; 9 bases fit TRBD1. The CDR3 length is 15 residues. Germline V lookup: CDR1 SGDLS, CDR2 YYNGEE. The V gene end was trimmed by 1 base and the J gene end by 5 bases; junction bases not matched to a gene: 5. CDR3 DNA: TGTGCCAGCAGCGTACAACAGGGGGCCAAAGATACGCAGTATTTT. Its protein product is CASSVQQGAKDTQYF.

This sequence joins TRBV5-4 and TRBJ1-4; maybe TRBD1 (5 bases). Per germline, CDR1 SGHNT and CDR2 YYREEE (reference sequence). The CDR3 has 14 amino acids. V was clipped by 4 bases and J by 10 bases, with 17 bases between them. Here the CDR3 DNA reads TGTGCCAGCAGCCTGAGCGGGGCTGAGGGAAAACTGTTTTTT. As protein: CASSLSGAEGKLFF. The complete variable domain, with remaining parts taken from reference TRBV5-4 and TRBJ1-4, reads ETGVTQSPTHLIKTRGQQVTLRCSSQSGHNTVSWYQQALGQGPQFIFQYYREEENGRGNFPPRFSGLQFPNYSSELNVNALELDDSALYLCASSLSGAEGKLFFGSGTQLSVL.

CDR3 sequence reads: CASAGSPSYEQYF. In nucleotides, the CDR3 is TGTGCCAGTGCCGGGAGCCCTTCCTACGAGCAGTACTTC. The chain is built from TRBV19 and TRBJ2-7; tentative D call: TRBD2 (6 bases). V was clipped by 8 bases and J by 1 base, with 12 bases between them. The CDR3 runs to 13 residues. Germline-derived CDR1 and CDR2 are LNHDA and SQIVND (reference sequence).

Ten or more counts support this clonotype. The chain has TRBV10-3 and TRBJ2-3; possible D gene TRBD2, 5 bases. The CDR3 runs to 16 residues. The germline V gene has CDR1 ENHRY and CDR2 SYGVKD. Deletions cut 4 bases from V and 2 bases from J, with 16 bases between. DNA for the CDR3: TGTGCCATCAGTGTTTCAGCGGTGAGCCTCACAGATACGCAGTATTTT. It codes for CAISVSAVSLTDTQYF.

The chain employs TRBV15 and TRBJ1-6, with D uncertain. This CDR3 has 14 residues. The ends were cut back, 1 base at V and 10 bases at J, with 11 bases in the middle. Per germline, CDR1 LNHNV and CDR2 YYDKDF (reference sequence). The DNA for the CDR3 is TGTGCCACCAGCAGAGTTCGTTCAGGATCACCCCTCCACTTT. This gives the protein CATSRVRSGSPLHF.

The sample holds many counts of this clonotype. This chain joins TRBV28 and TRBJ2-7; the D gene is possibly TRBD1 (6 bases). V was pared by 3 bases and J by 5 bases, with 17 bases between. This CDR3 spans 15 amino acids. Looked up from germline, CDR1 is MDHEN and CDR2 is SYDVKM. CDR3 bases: TGTGCCAGCAGTTTGAGGGTTCTATGGGGGCACGAGCAGTACTTC. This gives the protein CASSLRVLWGHEQYF.

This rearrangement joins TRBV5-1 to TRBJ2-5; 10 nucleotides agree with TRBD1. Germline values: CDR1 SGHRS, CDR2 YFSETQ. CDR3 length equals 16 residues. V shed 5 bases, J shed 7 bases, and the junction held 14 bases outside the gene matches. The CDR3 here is CASRPGQGSGRGTQYF. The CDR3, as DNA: TGCGCCAGCAGGCCGGGACAGGGGTCGGGACGCGGGACCCAGTACTTC.

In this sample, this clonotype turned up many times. Written as DNA, the CDR3 is TGTGCCAGCGGGGGACAGGGGGCTTCACCCCTCCACTTT. It codes for CASGGQGASPLHF. The rearrangement links TRBV5-6 to TRBJ1-6, with 12 nucleotides matching TRBD1. The CDR3 contains 13 residues. With 7 bases clipped from V and 9 bases from J, the junction kept 2 bases outside the gene matches. Per germline, CDR1 SGHDT and CDR2 YYEEEE.

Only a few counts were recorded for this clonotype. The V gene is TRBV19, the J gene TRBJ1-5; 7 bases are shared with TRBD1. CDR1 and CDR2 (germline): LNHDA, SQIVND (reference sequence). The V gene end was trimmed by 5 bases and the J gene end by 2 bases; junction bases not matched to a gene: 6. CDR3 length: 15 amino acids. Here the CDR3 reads CASSLRQGGNQPQHF. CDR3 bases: TGTGCCAGTAGTCTTCGACAGGGTGGCAATCAGCCCCAGCATTTT.

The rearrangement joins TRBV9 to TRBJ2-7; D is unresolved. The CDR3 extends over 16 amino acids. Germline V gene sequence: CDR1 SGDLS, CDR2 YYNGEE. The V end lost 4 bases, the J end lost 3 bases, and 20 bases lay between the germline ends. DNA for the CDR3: TGTGCCAGCAGCCCAACCCCTGATAGGGCCGTCTACGAGCAGTACTTC. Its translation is CASSPTPDRAVYEQYF.

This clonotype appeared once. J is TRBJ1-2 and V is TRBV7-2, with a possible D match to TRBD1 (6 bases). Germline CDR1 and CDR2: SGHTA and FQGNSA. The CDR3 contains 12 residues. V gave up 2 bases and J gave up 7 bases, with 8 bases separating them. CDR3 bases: TGTGCCAGCAGCTTACGGGGGGCTGGCTACACCTTC. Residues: CASSLRGAGYTF.

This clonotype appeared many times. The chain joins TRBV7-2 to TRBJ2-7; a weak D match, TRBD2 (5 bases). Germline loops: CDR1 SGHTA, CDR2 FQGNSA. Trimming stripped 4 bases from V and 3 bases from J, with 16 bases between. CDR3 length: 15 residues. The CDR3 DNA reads TGTGCCAGCAGCTCCGCCTCGGCGGGCAACTACGAGCAGTACTTC. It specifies CASSSASAGNYEQYF.

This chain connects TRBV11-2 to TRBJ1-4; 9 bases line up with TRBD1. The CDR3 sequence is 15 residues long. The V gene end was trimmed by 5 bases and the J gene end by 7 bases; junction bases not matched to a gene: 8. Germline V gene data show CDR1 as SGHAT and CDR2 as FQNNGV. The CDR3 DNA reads TGTGCCAGCAGCACGCCGGGACAGGGACCTGAAAAACTGTTTTTT. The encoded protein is CASSTPGQGPEKLFF. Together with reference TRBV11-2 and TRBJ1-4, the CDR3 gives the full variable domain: EAGVAQSPRYKIIEKRQSVAFWCNPISGHATLYWYQQILGQGPKLLIQFQNNGVVDDSQLPKDRFSAERLKGVDSTLKIQPAKLEDSAVYLCASSTPGQGPEKLFFGSGTQLSVL.

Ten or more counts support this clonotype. The CDR3 loop is CASSQAVSGNTIYF. The CDR3 DNA reads TGTGCCAGCAGCCAAGCAGTCTCTGGAAACACCATATATTTT. The J gene is TRBJ1-3, the V gene TRBV3-1; no reliable D call. The CDR3 runs 14 residues. V was shortened by 1 base and J by 0 bases, with 4 bases between the two germline ends. Germline V CDR1 and CDR2: LGHDT, YNNKEL (reference sequence).

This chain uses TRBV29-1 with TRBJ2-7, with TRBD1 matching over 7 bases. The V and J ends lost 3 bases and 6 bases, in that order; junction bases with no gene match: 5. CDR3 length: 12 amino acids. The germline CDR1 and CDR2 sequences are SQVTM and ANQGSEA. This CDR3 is CSVEDRRSEQYF. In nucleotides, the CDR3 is TGCAGCGTTGAGGACAGGAGGAGCGAGCAGTACTTC.

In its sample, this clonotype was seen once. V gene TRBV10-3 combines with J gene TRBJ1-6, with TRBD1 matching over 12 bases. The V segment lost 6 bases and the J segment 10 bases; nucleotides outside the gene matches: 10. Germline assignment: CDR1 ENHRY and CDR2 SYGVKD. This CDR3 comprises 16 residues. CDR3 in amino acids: CAISTGTGGGESPLHF. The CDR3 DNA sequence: TGTGCCATCAGCACCGGGACAGGGGGCGGAGAGTCACCCCTCCACTTT.

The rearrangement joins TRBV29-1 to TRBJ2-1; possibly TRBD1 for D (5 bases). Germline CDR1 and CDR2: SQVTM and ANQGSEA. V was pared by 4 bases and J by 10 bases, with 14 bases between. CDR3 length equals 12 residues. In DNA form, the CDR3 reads TGCAGCGTTGTGGTGCAGGGATGGGAGCAGTTCTTC. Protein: CSVVVQGWEQFF.

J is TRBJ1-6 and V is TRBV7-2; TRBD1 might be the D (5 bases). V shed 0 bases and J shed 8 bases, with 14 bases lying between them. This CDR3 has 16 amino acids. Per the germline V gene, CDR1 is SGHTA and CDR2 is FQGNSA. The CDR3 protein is CASSLAWGRADSPLHF. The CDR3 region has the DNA TGTGCCAGCAGCTTAGCGTGGGGCAGGGCCGATTCACCCCTCCACTTT. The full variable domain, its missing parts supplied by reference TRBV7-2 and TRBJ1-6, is GAGVSQSPSNKVTEKGKDVELRCDPISGHTALYWYRQSLGQGLEFLIYFQGNSAPDKSGLPSDRFSAERTGGSVSTLTIQRTQQEDSAVYLCASSLAWGRADSPLHFGNGTRLTVT.

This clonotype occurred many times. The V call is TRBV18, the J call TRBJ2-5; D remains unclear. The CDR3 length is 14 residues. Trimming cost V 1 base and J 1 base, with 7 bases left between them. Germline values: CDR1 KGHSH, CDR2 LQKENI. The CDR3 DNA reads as TGTGCCAGCTCACCACAGGCAGGCCAAGAGACCCAGTACTTC. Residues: CASSPQAGQETQYF.